This T cell receptor beta chain comes out of a study of OX40 agonist ivuxolimab in advanced cancers. Study-level findings and limits: In a subset of nonresponders, normalized T-cell clonal expansion was also low. Mean expanded clone counts were higher in CD8+ than CD4+ T cells.

As for this clone: The antigen remains undetermined.

Libraries were prepared by immunoSEQ multiplex PCR; TCRdb keeps only in-frame clonotypes and omits some of them. The sample consists of tens of thousands of clones, 80% to 95% of them appearing once. V lost 3 bases to trimming and J lost 3 bases; unmatched junction nucleotides: 7. CDR1 and CDR2 from the germline V gene are SEHNR and FQNEAQ (reference sequence). This CDR3 comprises 15 residues. The chain couples TRBV7-9 to TRBJ1-1; 7 nucleotides agree with TRBD1. Sequencing used CD4+ or CD8+ T cells sorted from blood, obtained in a trial of the OX40 agonist ivuxolimab. This receptor was taken from an adult with an advanced solid tumor such as melanoma, head and neck, liver or kidney cancer. The CDR3 spells CASSFHEGAHTEAFF. CDR3 nucleotide sequence: TGTGCCAGCAGCTTTCACGAGGGGGCACACACTGAAGCTTTCTTT.